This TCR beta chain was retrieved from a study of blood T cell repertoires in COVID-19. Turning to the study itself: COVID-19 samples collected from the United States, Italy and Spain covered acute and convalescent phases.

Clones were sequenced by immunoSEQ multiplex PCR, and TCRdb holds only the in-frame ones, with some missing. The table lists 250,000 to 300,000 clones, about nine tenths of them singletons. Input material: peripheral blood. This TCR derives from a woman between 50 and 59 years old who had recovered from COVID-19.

CDR3 loop: CASSLEGTGEQYF. CDR3 DNA sequence: TGTGCCAGCAGCCTCGAGGGGACTGGCGAGCAGTACTTC. This chain uses TRBV7-9 with TRBJ2-7; maybe TRBD2 (6 bases). V lost 5 bases and J lost 6, with 14 bases in between. The CDR3 length is 13 residues. Germline lookup yields CDR1 SEHNR and CDR2 FQNEAQ (reference sequence).